The text below deals with one TCR beta chain. The sample belongs to a study of T cell changes during pregnancy in multiple sclerosis. Some clones are missing from TCRdb's copy, which holds only in-frame ones; the method was immunoSEQ multiplex PCR. The table shows tens of thousands of clones, with roughly 96% occurring only once. Germline V gene lookup returns CDR1 MNHNY and CDR2 SVGAGI (reference sequence). With V trimmed by 4 bases and J by 3 bases, 5 bases remained unmatched. This CDR3 has 15 residues. Sequenced material: CD8+ T cells from peripheral blood mononuclear cells, taken after pregnancy. V usage is TRBV6-6 and J usage is TRBJ2-7; 11 bases match TRBD2. The sequence was collected from a female donor with multiple sclerosis, enrolled in a pregnancy study. CDR3 DNA: TGTGCCAGCAGTTTACTAGCGGGAGAATTCTACGAGCAGTACTTC. As protein: CASSLLAGEFYEQYF.